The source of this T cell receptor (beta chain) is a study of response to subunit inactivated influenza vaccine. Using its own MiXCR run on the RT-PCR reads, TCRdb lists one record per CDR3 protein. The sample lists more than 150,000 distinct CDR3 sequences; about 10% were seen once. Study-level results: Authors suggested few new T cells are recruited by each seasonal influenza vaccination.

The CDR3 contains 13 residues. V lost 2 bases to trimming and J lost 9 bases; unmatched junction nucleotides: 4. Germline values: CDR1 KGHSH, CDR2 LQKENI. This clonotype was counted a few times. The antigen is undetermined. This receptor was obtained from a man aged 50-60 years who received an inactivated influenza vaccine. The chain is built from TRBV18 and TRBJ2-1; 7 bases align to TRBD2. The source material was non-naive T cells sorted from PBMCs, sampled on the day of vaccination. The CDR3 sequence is CASSPAGTTEQFF. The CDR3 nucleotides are TGTGCCAGCTCACCAGCCGGGACTACTGAGCAGTTCTTC.